The next 4 T cell receptor beta chains were all read from a single sample in a study of cytotoxic CD8 clonotypes in ibrutinib-treated CLL. Clones were read by immunoSEQ multiplex PCR, and TCRdb kept only the in-frame ones, dropping some. The sample has about 120,000 clones; approximately 58% are singletons. Sequenced material: PBMCs, taken after 24 months of ibrutinib treatment. These receptors were collected from a human donor with chronic lymphocytic leukemia.

This chain connects TRBV10-1 to TRBJ2-3; D is perhaps TRBD2 (5 bases). This CDR3 is 14 amino acids long. Looked up from germline, CDR1 is WNHNN and CDR2 is SYGVQD (reference sequence). V was pared by 3 bases and J by 6 bases, with 13 bases between. The CDR3 region is CASSETRILDTQYF. The CDR3 nucleotides read TGCGCCAGCAGTGAAACTAGAATTTTGGATACGCAGTATTTT.

The chain couples TRBV11-3 to TRBJ2-7, with D perhaps TRBD1 (5 bases). The CDR3 covers 13 residues. Trimming removed 5 bases at V and 0 bases at J, with 8 bases between. Per the germline V gene, CDR1 is SGHNT and CDR2 is YENEEA. CDR3 DNA: TGTGCCAGCAGCGGGGCCCGCTCCTACGAGCAGTACTTC. Amino acid sequence: CASSGARSYEQYF.

V is TRBV5-6 and J is TRBJ1-1; no firm D call. The CDR3 sequence is 12 residues long. The germline CDR1 and CDR2 sequences are SGHDT and YYEEEE. Trimming removed 0 bases at V and 7 bases at J, with 7 bases between. The CDR3 bases are TGTGCCAGCAGCTTGGCGGCAGGTGAAGCTTTCTTT. Translation gives CASSLAAGEAFF.

This clone was counted between two and nine times. The gene calls are TRBV19 and TRBJ1-5; D call uncertain. V shed 5 bases and J shed 4 bases, with 15 bases lying between them. The CDR3 loop spans 15 amino acids. Germline V CDR1 and CDR2: LNHDA, SQIVND (reference sequence). CDR3 loop: CASSPRGAGNQPQHF. CDR3 DNA sequence: TGTGCCAGTAGTCCCCGGGGAGCGGGAAATCAGCCCCAGCATTTT. The variable domain in full, with the rest retrieved from reference TRBV19 and TRBJ1-5, is DGGITQSPKYLFRKEGQNVTLSCEQNLNHDAMYWYRQDPGQGLRLIYYSQIVNDFQKGDIAEGYSVSREKKESFPLTVTSAQKNPTAFYLCASSPRGAGNQPQHFGDGTRLSIL.